One and the same sample provided the 10 T cell receptor beta chains below, sequenced in a study of cytomegalovirus exposure and HLA in healthy donors. The PCR made use of 60 Vbeta and 13 Jbeta primers. Assay used: immunoSEQ multiplex PCR; TCRdb lists only in-frame clones, some missing. The sample carries 95,000 to 150,000 clones, 75% to 90% recorded once. Input material: PBMCs. These receptors were collected from a man aged 25 to 45 in good health and CMV-seronegative.

The CDR3 region is CASSWVQGNLITNTEAFF. The CDR3 coding sequence is TGCGCCAGCAGCTGGGTGCAGGGCAATTTGATAACGAACACTGAAGCTTTCTTT. The chain combines TRBV5-1 with TRBJ1-1, with a tentative D call TRBD1 (5 bases). This CDR3 comprises 18 residues. Germline V CDR1 and CDR2: SGHRS, YFSETQ. The V end lost 3 bases, the J end lost 1 base, and 22 bases lay between the germline ends.

The rearrangement uses TRBV5-6 and TRBJ2-7; 11 nucleotides agree with TRBD2. Germline lookup yields CDR1 SGHDT and CDR2 YYEEEE. Germline trimming cut 4 bases from V and 5 bases from J; bases unmatched to any gene: 14. This CDR3 is built from 17 residues. This CDR3 is CASSLGGLAASGHEQYF. Written as DNA, the CDR3 is TGTGCCAGCAGCCTGGGGGGACTAGCGGCGAGCGGCCACGAGCAGTACTTC.

The rearrangement uses TRBV7-9 and TRBJ2-3, with TRBD2 matching 11 bases. The V gene's germline CDR1 is SEHNR and CDR2 FQNEAQ (reference sequence). V was clipped by 5 bases and J by 4 bases; unmatched bases: 14. This CDR3 spans 18 amino acids. CDR3 nucleotide sequence: TGTGCCAGCAGCCCCTCCCCGCTAGCGGGGGGCGCCGCAGATACGCAGTATTTT. Its protein is CASSPSPLAGGAADTQYF.

The chain carries TRBV4-1 and TRBJ1-5; D is unclear. This CDR3 comprises 16 residues. Trimming removed 0 bases at V and 3 bases at J, with 12 bases between. The germline V gene has CDR1 MGHRA and CDR2 YSYEKL. The CDR3 region has the DNA TGCGCCAGCAGCCAAGATCAGACTTACCCCAATCAGCCCCAGCATTTT. Translating it yields CASSQDQTYPNQPQHF.

The chain joins TRBV5-1 to TRBJ2-2; D gene ambiguous. Germline V lookup: CDR1 SGHRS, CDR2 YFSETQ. The CDR3 runs to 14 residues. The V end was cut by 0 bases, the J end by 1 base, with 4 bases between. The CDR3 here is CASSLAGNTGELFF. As DNA, the CDR3 is TGCGCCAGCAGCTTGGCCGGGAACACCGGGGAGCTGTTTTTT.

The chain couples TRBV5-4 to TRBJ1-2; D unclear. Germline V lookup: CDR1 SGHNT, CDR2 YYREEE (reference sequence). Trimming took 0 bases from V and 2 from J, leaving 14 bases between them. The CDR3 length is 16 residues. The DNA of the CDR3 is TGTGCCAGCAGCTTGGAGTTGGGCAGGCCGAACTATGGCTACACCTTC. It encodes CASSLELGRPNYGYTF.

Remarks on this clone: The junction shows a germline mismatch at one end, possibly a read error. The chain links TRBV4-1 to TRBJ2-7; the D is unclear. The CDR3 totals 13 residues. CDR1 is MGHRA, CDR2 YSYEKL, per germline. DNA of the CDR3: TGCGCCAGCAGCCAAATTGTACCATCCAGACAAACCTTC. Amino acids: CASSQIVPSRQTF.

The J gene is TRBJ1-1, the V gene TRBV9, with 8 bases matching TRBD1. The CDR3 is 13 residues long. J gave up 4 bases and V 3 bases, and 2 bases lay outside the gene matches. Germline CDR1 is SGDLS and CDR2 is YYNGEE. The CDR3 nucleotides read TGTGCCAGCAGCGACACAGGGGGCACTGAAGCTTTCTTT. This sequence encodes CASSDTGGTEAFF. The full variable domain, in which reference TRBV9 and TRBJ1-1 provide the parts outside the CDR3, is DSGVTQTPKHLITATGQRVTLRCSPRSGDLSVYWYQQSLDQGLQFLIQYYNGEERAKGNILERFSAQQFPDLHSELNLSSLELGDSALYFCASSDTGGTEAFFGQGTRLTVV.

The CDR3 DNA is TGTGCCAGCACCTCTAGCGGGGGGTTCTCCTACGAGCAGTACTTC. The encoded protein is CASTSSGGFSYEQYF. The chain couples TRBV6-1 to TRBJ2-7, with TRBD2 identical over 11 bases. The CDR3 totals 15 residues. Germline loops: CDR1 MNHNS, CDR2 SASEGT. V gave up 7 bases and J gave up 0 bases; unmatched junction bases: 5.

The chain joins TRBV5-1 to TRBJ2-5; 10 bases are shared with TRBD2. This CDR3 spans 14 amino acids. From germline, CDR1 is SGHRS and CDR2 YFSETQ. The ends lost 4 bases at V and 13 bases at J; junction bases unmatched: 13. The CDR3 sequence is CASSKTSGDPYPYF. DNA for the CDR3: TGCGCCAGCAGCAAAACTAGCGGGGACCCGTATCCGTACTTC.